The following is a T cell receptor (beta chain) sequence with its context. V was shortened by 3 bases and J by 7 bases, with 18 bases between the two germline ends. The V gene's germline CDR1 is SEHNR and CDR2 FQNEAQ (reference sequence). The CDR3 contains 15 residues. The data are from a study of blood T cell repertoires in COVID-19. Study in general: Sources were T cells, B-cell-depleted T cells, or PBMCs; the material itself was cDNA or gDNA.

Participants, about 18 to 90 years old, spanned fewer than 30 US areas. Grouping used clinical history reported by participants in a survey and questionnaire. Authors' processing steps: Quantification of nucleated cells was approximated via reference gene primer amplification. Assay used: immunoSEQ multiplex PCR; TCRdb lists only in-frame clones, some missing. That table supplies the V and J calls and clone size; D and trimming were determined from the DNA. The profile shows hundreds of thousands of clones, approximately 90% of them singletons. The genes are TRBV7-9 and TRBJ1-1; possibly TRBD1 for D (5 bases). What was sequenced was PBMCs or T cells enriched from blood (not recorded which). The TCR was taken from a man aged 40-49 years who had recovered from COVID-19. CDR3 bases: TGTGCCAGCAGCTTGAGTGGGGCCCATATACGTGAAGCTTTCTTT. Translated: CASSLSGAHIREAFF.